A single sample is the source of the 26 T cell receptor beta chains below, sequenced in a study of high-grade serous ovarian cancer treatment subgroups. The protocol was immunoSEQ multiplex PCR, while the TCRdb copy is restricted to in-frame clones and leaves out a portion. In the table there are more than 1,000 clones, approximately 71% of which are singletons. Tumor tissue was taken before any definitive surgery or chemotherapy was given. Sample: tumor tissue. These receptors originate from a human donor with high-grade serous ovarian cancer.

This clone came up a few times. This chain uses TRBV6-5 with TRBJ2-7; D may be TRBD1 (6 bases). The germline V gene has CDR1 MNHEY and CDR2 SVGAGI. The CDR3 contains 13 residues. V lost 4 bases, J lost 4 bases, and 11 bases lay in between. The CDR3 region has the DNA TGTGCCAGCAGTTTCGGGGACAAATACGAGCAGTACTTC. Encoded protein: CASSFGDKYEQYF.

V and J are TRBV7-9 and TRBJ1-2; 9 bases fit TRBD1. Trimming took 8 bases from V and 4 from J; bases not matched to a gene: 5. The CDR3 covers 13 residues. From germline, CDR1 is SEHNR and CDR2 FQNEAQ (reference sequence). The CDR3 DNA sequence: TGTGCCAGCGGTACAGGGGGCCTCTATGGCTACACCTTC. This encodes CASGTGGLYGYTF. The whole variable domain, filled in from reference TRBV7-9 and TRBJ1-2, reads DTGVSQNPRHKITKRGQNVTFRCDPISEHNRLYWYRQTLGQGPEFLTYFQNEAQLEKSRLLSDRFSAERPKGSFSTLEIQRTEQGDSAMYLCASGTGGLYGYTFGSGTRLTVV.

The V call is TRBV5-4, the J call TRBJ2-5; D remains unclear. The CDR3 loop spans 15 amino acids. Per germline, CDR1 SGHNT and CDR2 YYREEE (reference sequence). Trimming stripped 4 bases from V and 5 bases from J, with 18 bases between. The CDR3 loop reads CASSPQMVGWETQYF. The DNA for the CDR3 is TGTGCCAGCAGCCCACAGATGGTCGGATGGGAGACCCAGTACTTC. Full variable domain (missing parts from reference TRBV5-4 and TRBJ2-5): ETGVTQSPTHLIKTRGQQVTLRCSSQSGHNTVSWYQQALGQGPQFIFQYYREEENGRGNFPPRFSGLQFPNYSSELNVNALELDDSALYLCASSPQMVGWETQYFGPGTRLLVL.

The rearrangement joins TRBV9 to TRBJ2-1; D is possibly TRBD2 (7 bases). Trimming cost V 6 bases and J 6 bases, with 16 bases left between them. The CDR3 loop spans 14 amino acids. CDR1 is SGDLS, CDR2 YYNGEE, per germline. The CDR3 loop reads CASTTMGGRNEQFF. For the CDR3, the DNA is TGTGCCAGCACCACAATGGGGGGGCGCAATGAGCAGTTCTTC.

The gene calls are TRBV19 and TRBJ1-1; 8 nucleotides line up with TRBD1. Germline V lookup: CDR1 LNHDA, CDR2 SQIVND (reference sequence). V lost 6 bases to trimming and J lost 5 bases; unmatched junction nucleotides: 2. The CDR3 spans 12 residues. The CDR3 loop is CASRTGGTEAFF. CDR3 bases: TGTGCCAGTAGAACAGGGGGTACTGAAGCTTTCTTT. The complete variable domain, with remaining parts taken from reference TRBV19 and TRBJ1-1, reads DGGITQSPKYLFRKEGQNVTLSCEQNLNHDAMYWYRQDPGQGLRLIYYSQIVNDFQKGDIAEGYSVSREKKESFPLTVTSAQKNPTAFYLCASRTGGTEAFFGQGTRLTVV.

V usage is TRBV9 and J usage is TRBJ2-7, with D maybe TRBD1 (5 bases). Trimming pared 4 bases from V and 2 bases from J, leaving 19 bases between. CDR3 length equals 16 residues. Germline V CDR1 and CDR2: SGDLS, YYNGEE. CDR3 sequence: CASSPRWVTAPYEQYF. CDR3 nucleotide sequence: TGTGCCAGCAGCCCCAGATGGGTGACAGCCCCCTACGAGCAGTACTTC.

This sequence joins TRBV28 and TRBJ2-7; D unresolved. Germline lookup yields CDR1 MDHEN and CDR2 SYDVKM. Trimming shortened V by 2 bases and J by 1 base, and 6 bases separated the two germline ends. CDR3 length equals 13 residues. The CDR3 nucleotides read TGTGCCAGCAGTTTAGGCAGGTCCTACGAGCAGTACTTC. As protein: CASSLGRSYEQYF. The whole variable domain, filled in from reference TRBV28 and TRBJ2-7, reads DVKVTQSSRYLVKRTGEKVFLECVQDMDHENMFWYRQDPGLGLRLIYFSYDVKMKEKGDIPEGYSVSREKKERFSLILESASTNQTSMYLCASSLGRSYEQYFGPGTRLTVT.

V usage is TRBV7-9 and J usage is TRBJ2-6; no definite D call. The CDR3 extends over 14 amino acids. Germline values: CDR1 SEHNR, CDR2 FQNEAQ (reference sequence). V shed 5 bases and J shed 4 bases, with 9 bases lying between them. CDR3: CASSRTVGANVLTF. CDR3 sequence (DNA): TGTGCCAGCAGCCGGACCGTAGGGGCCAACGTCCTGACTTTC.

The V gene is TRBV7-9, the J gene TRBJ2-1; 12 nucleotides agree with TRBD1. V lost 5 bases and J lost 9; bases outside the gene matches: 8. This CDR3 spans 15 amino acids. The germline CDR1 and CDR2 sequences are SEHNR and FQNEAQ (reference sequence). Written as DNA, the CDR3 is TGTGCCAGCAGCCCTGGGACAGGGGGCGAGGGTGAGCAGTTCTTC. Encoded protein: CASSPGTGGEGEQFF.

This clone was detected only a few times. The chain joins TRBV19 to TRBJ1-5; 9 positions agree with TRBD1. CDR3 length: 14 residues. V shed 8 bases and J 6 bases; nucleotides not matched to a gene: 8. Germline V lookup: CDR1 LNHDA, CDR2 SQIVND (reference sequence). The CDR3 coding sequence is TGTGCCAGTCGGGGGGGGACAGGGCCTCAGCCCCAGCATTTT. This encodes CASRGGTGPQPQHF.

The chain combines TRBV14 with TRBJ1-2, with a weak D call TRBD1 (5 bases). CDR3 length: 16 residues. Trimming took off 1 base at V and 5 bases at J, with 17 bases between the two ends. CDR1 and CDR2 from the germline V gene are SGHDN and FVKESK. The CDR3 protein is CASSQGGTGGWYGYTF. The CDR3 nucleotides are TGTGCCAGCAGCCAAGGAGGAACGGGGGGTTGGTATGGCTACACCTTC.

This sequence joins TRBV30 and TRBJ1-2, with 9 bases aligning to TRBD1. The CDR3 length is 13 residues. Looked up from germline, CDR1 is GTSNPN and CDR2 is SVGIG (reference sequence). The junction had 8 bases not matched to a gene; V was cut back by 5 bases and J by 7 bases. The DNA of the CDR3 is TGTGCCTGGGACAGGGGGGGGCCCACTGGCTACACCTTC. Translating gives CAWDRGGPTGYTF.

The chain recombines TRBV7-8 with TRBJ2-3; TRBD2 matches at 9 bases. This CDR3 is 16 amino acids long. The germline CDR1 and CDR2 sequences are SGHVS and FQNEAQ. Unmatched junction bases numbered 11, after V lost 6 bases and J lost 4 bases. CDR3 sequence: CASRAGGGGWADTQYF. Written as DNA, the CDR3 is TGTGCCAGCAGAGCGGGGGGCGGGGGTTGGGCAGATACGCAGTATTTT.

Only a few counts were recorded for this clone. V and J are TRBV7-2 and TRBJ2-1; 8 bases align to TRBD1. Germline V CDR1 and CDR2: SGHTA, FQGNSA. This CDR3 spans 14 amino acids. With V trimmed by 6 bases and J by 3 bases, 4 bases remained unmatched. The CDR3 DNA is TGTGCCAGCAGACTCGGACAGGGCTACAATGAGCAGTTCTTC. Protein sequence: CASRLGQGYNEQFF.

This clone was detected a few times. The rearrangement uses TRBV19 and TRBJ1-2; 8 nucleotides match TRBD1. After removal of 6 bases from V and 4 bases from J, the junction contained 4 bases not matched to a gene. From germline, CDR1 is LNHDA and CDR2 SQIVND (reference sequence). CDR3 length: 13 amino acids. The CDR3 bases are TGTGCCAGTAGAGCAGGACAGGGCTATGGCTACACCTTC. Protein: CASRAGQGYGYTF.

The chain carries TRBV4-2 and TRBJ2-3, with unresolved D. CDR1 LGHNA and CDR2 YNFKEQ come from the germline V gene. V shed 0 bases and J shed 1 base, with 17 bases lying between them. This CDR3 region has 18 residues. This chain's CDR3 is CASSQDESHILGTDTQYF. CDR3 sequence (DNA): TGTGCCAGCAGCCAAGATGAGAGTCACATCCTGGGCACAGATACGCAGTATTTT.

The J gene is TRBJ1-5, the V gene TRBV5-6, with D maybe TRBD1 (5 bases). Germline-derived CDR1 and CDR2 are SGHDT and YYEEEE. This CDR3 is built from 16 residues. Trimming removed 4 bases from V and 2 bases from J, with 16 bases in between. CDR3 region: CASSVGLYLGNQPQHF. The CDR3, as DNA: TGTGCCAGCAGCGTGGGACTCTATCTAGGCAATCAGCCCCAGCATTTT.

The chain recombines TRBV5-8 with TRBJ1-2; D uncertain. The V and J ends lost 0 bases and 6 bases respectively, with 9 bases between them. CDR1 and CDR2 (germline): SGHTS, YDEGEE. This CDR3 contains 13 residues. CDR3 nucleotides: TGTGCCAGCAGCTTGGGATTTTGGCATGGCTACACCTTC. Residues: CASSLGFWHGYTF. Full variable domain (missing parts from reference TRBV5-8 and TRBJ1-2): EAGVTQSPTHLIKTRGQQATLRCSPISGHTSVYWYQQALGLGLQFLLWYDEGEERNRGNFPPRFSGRQFPNYSSELNVNALELEDSALYLCASSLGFWHGYTFGSGTRLTVV.

This clone came up once. J is TRBJ2-1 and V is TRBV13; tentatively, D is TRBD1 (5 bases). The CDR3 has 13 amino acids. With 5 bases removed from V and 7 bases from J, the gap between germline ends came to 12 bases. The germline V gene encodes CDR1 PRHDT and CDR2 FYEKMQ (reference sequence). The CDR3 protein is CASSTGRWNEQFF. The CDR3 DNA reads TGTGCCAGCAGCACAGGACGGTGGAATGAGCAGTTCTTC.

The chain links TRBV5-1 to TRBJ1-6, with D maybe TRBD1 (6 bases). V lost 4 bases and J 0 bases, leaving 14 bases between the germline ends. In germline, CDR1 is SGHRS, CDR2 YFSETQ. This CDR3 is 17 amino acids long. CDR3 in DNA: TGCGCCAGCAGCGGGGGCTGGGGTAACTCCTATAATTCACCCCTCCACTTT. It yields the protein CASSGGWGNSYNSPLHF.

The rearrangement uses TRBV2 and TRBJ1-2; 10 positions match TRBD1. This CDR3 region has 15 residues. Germline V lookup: CDR1 SNHLY, CDR2 FYNNEI. Trimming removed 5 bases from V and 2 bases from J; junction bases left unmatched: 5. The CDR3 DNA reads as TGTGCCAGCAGTAAGCAGACAGGGGGCAACTATGGCTACACCTTC. Translation gives CASSKQTGGNYGYTF. Filled out from reference TRBV2 and TRBJ1-2, the complete variable domain reads EPEVTQTPSHQVTQMGQEVILRCVPISNHLYFYWYRQILGQKVEFLVSFYNNEISEKSEIFDDQFSVERPDGSNFTLKIRSTKLEDSAMYFCASSKQTGGNYGYTFGSGTRLTVV.

The CDR3 sequence: CASSIGSEKDTQYF. The DNA of the CDR3 is TGTGCCAGCTCCATCGGGTCCGAGAAAGATACGCAGTATTTT. The V call is TRBV5-5, the J call TRBJ2-3; D not certain. The CDR3 runs to 14 residues. CDR1 and CDR2 (germline): SGHKS, YYEKEE (reference sequence). V was cut by 7 bases and J by 5 bases, with 17 bases left in between.

This clone was detected a few times. The CDR3 region is CASSITGHGTLHF. The CDR3 DNA sequence: TGTGCCAGTAGTATCACAGGGCATGGAACCCTCCACTTT. The chain uses TRBV19 and TRBJ1-6; D is possibly TRBD1 (6 bases). Germline CDR1 reads LNHDA; CDR2 reads SQIVND (reference sequence). The CDR3 totals 13 residues. Trimming removed 3 bases at V and 14 bases at J, with 14 bases between.

This chain joins TRBV9 and TRBJ2-7, with D possibly being TRBD1 or TRBD2 (5 bases each). The V end was cut by 1 base, the J end by 2 bases, with 10 bases between. The CDR3 covers 14 residues. Germline V lookup: CDR1 SGDLS, CDR2 YYNGEE. CDR3 residues: CASSVSGRAYEQYF. The CDR3 DNA follows: TGTGCCAGCAGCGTAAGCGGCAGGGCCTACGAGCAGTACTTC.

The chain employs TRBV5-1 and TRBJ1-1; D gene ambiguous. The ends were cut back, 0 bases at V and 1 base at J, with 7 bases in the middle. The CDR3 is 14 amino acids. The V gene's germline CDR1 is SGHRS and CDR2 YFSETQ. The CDR3 DNA sequence: TGCGCCAGCAGCTTGGCCTCAGGGAACACTGAAGCTTTCTTT. Encoded protein: CASSLASGNTEAFF.

This clone has more than one count but fewer than ten. Here the CDR3 reads CSVRGGDTQYF. CDR3 sequence (DNA): TGCAGCGTTAGAGGCGGGGATACGCAGTATTTT. V usage is TRBV29-1 and J usage is TRBJ2-3; D possibly corresponds to TRBD2 (5 bases). CDR1 and CDR2 (germline): SQVTM, ANQGSEA. The CDR3 is 11 amino acids. Trimming pared 5 bases from V and 6 bases from J, leaving 9 bases between.